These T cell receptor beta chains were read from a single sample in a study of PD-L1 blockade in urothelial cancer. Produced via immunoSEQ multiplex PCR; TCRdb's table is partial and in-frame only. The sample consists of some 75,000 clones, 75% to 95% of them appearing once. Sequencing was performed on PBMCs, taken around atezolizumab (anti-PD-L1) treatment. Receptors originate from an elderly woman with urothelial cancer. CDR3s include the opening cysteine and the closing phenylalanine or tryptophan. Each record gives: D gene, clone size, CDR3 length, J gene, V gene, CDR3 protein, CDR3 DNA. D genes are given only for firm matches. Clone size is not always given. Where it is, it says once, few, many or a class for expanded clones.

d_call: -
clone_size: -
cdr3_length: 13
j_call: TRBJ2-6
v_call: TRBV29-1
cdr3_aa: CSVEPRGANVLTF
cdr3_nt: TGCAGCGTTGAACCGCGAGGGGCCAACGTCCTGACTTTC

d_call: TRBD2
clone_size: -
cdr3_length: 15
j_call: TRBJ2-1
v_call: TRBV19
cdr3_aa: CASSPWTSGSTEQFF
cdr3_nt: TGTGCCAGTAGTCCATGGACTAGCGGGAGTACCGAGCAGTTCTTC

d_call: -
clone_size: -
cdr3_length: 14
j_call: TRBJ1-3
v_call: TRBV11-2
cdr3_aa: CASSYTGTGNTIYF
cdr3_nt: TGTGCCAGCAGCTATACAGGGACTGGAAACACCATATATTTT

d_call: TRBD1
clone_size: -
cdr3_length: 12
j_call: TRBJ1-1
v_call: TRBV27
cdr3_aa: CASRTGRTEAFF
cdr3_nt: TGTGCCAGCAGGACAGGGAGGACTGAAGCTTTCTTT

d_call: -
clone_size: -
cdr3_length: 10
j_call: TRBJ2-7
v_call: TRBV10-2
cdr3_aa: CASKKGEQYF
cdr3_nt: TGCGCCAGCAAGAAGGGGGAGCAGTACTTC

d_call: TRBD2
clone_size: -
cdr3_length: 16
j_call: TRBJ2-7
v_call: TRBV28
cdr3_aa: CASSAPPRLAGYEQYF
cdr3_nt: TGTGCCAGCAGTGCCCCACCACGGCTAGCGGGTTACGAGCAGTACTTC

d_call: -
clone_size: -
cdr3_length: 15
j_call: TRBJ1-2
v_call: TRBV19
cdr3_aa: CASSIETVANYGYTF
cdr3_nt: TGTGCCAGTAGTATAGAAACCGTAGCTAACTATGGCTACACCTTC

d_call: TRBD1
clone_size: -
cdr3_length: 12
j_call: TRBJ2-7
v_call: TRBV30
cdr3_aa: CACTGGSYEQYF
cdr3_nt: TGTGCCTGCACAGGGGGTTCATACGAGCAGTACTTC

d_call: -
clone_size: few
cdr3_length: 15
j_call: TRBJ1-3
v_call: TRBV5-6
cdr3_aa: CASSSQANSGNTIYF
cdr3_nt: TGTGCCAGCAGTTCCCAGGCGAACTCTGGAAACACCATATATTTT

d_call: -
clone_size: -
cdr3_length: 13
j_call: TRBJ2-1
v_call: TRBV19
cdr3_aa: CASSIVGVDEQFF
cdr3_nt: TGTGCCAGTAGTATAGTCGGGGTGGATGAGCAGTTCTTC

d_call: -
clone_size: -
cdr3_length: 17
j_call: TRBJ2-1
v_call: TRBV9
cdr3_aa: CASSVGVSGGEYNEQFF
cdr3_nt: TGTGCCAGCAGCGTAGGGGTATCTGGCGGTGAATACAATGAGCAGTTCTTC

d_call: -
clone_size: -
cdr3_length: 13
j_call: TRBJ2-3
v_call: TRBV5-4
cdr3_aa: CASSSPTGDTQYF
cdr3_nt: TGTGCCAGCAGCTCTCCAACTGGAGATACGCAGTATTTT

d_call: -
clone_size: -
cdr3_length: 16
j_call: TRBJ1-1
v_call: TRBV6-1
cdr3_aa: CASSDGGVAGHTEAFF
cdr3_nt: TGTGCCAGCAGTGACGGAGGGGTTGCCGGACACACTGAAGCTTTCTTT

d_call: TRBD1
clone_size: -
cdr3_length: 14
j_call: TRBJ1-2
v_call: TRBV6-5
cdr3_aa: CASSFGRGNYGYTF
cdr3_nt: TGTGCCAGCAGTTTTGGCAGGGGGAACTATGGCTACACCTTC

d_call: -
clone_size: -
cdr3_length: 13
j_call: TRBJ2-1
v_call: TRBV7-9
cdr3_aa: CASRSSGFNEQFF
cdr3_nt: TGTGCCAGCAGATCGTCGGGGTTCAATGAGCAGTTCTTC

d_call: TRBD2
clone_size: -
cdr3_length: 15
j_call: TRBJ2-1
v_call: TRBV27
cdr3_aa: CASSLLAGGNNEQFF
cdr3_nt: TGTGCCAGCAGTCTCCTAGCGGGAGGGAACAATGAGCAGTTCTTC

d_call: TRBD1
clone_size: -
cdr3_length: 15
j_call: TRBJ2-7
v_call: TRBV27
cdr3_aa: CASSLRQGAVYEQYF
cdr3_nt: TGTGCCAGCAGTTTAAGACAGGGTGCAGTTTACGAGCAGTACTTC

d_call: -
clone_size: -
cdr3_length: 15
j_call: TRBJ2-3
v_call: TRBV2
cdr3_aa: CASNRGGGGGDTQYF
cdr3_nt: TGTGCCAGCAATAGGGGCGGGGGCGGCGGCGATACGCAGTATTTT

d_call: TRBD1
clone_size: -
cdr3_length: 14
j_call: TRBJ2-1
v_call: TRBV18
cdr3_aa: CASSPKTGWNEQFF
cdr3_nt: TGTGCCAGCTCACCTAAGACAGGGTGGAATGAGCAGTTCTTC

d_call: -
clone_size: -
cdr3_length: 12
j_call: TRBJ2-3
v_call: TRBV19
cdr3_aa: CATTGSTDTQYF
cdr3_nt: TGTGCCACCACAGGGAGCACAGATACGCAGTATTTT

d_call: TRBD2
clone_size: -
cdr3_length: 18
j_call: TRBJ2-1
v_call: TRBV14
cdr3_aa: CASSQAGLAGKSGREQFF
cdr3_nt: TGTGCCAGCAGCCAAGCCGGACTAGCGGGTAAGTCCGGCAGGGAGCAGTTCTTC

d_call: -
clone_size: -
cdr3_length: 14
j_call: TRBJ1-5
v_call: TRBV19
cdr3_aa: CASSIEGRNQPQHF
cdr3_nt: TGTGCCAGTAGTATAGAAGGCAGGAATCAGCCCCAGCATTTT

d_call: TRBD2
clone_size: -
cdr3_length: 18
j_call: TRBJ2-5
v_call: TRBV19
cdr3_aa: CASSIEGLAGAPGETQYF
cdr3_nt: TGTGCCAGTAGTATAGAGGGACTAGCGGGAGCCCCGGGAGAGACCCAGTACTTC

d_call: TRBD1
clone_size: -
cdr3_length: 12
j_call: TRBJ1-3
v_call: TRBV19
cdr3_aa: CATGTVGNTIYF
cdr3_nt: TGTGCCACAGGGACAGTTGGAAACACCATATATTTT

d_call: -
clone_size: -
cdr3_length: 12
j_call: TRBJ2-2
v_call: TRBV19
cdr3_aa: CASSTGIGELFF
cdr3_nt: TGTGCCAGTAGCACGGGTATCGGGGAGCTGTTTTTT

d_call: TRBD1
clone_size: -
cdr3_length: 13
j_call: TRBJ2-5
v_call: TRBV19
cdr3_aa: CASTSDRDETQYF
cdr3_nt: TGTGCCAGTACCTCAGACAGGGATGAGACCCAGTACTTC

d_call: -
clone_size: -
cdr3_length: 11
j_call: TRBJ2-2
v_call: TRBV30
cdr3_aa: CALGRAGELFF
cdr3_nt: TGTGCCTTGGGGCGTGCGGGGGAGCTGTTTTTT

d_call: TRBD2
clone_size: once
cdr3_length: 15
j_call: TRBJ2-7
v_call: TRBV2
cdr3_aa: CASSGGLAGGTEQYF
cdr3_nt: TGTGCCAGCAGCGGGGGACTAGCGGGAGGTACCGAGCAGTACTTC

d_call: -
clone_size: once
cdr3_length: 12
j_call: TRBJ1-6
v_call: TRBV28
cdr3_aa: CASSPPGPPLHF
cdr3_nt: TGTGCCAGCAGCCCCCCGGGTCCACCCCTCCACTTT